This TCR beta chain is from a study of control samples from healthy donors and cancer patients. CDR1 LNHNV and CDR2 YYDKDF come from the germline V gene (reference sequence). J gave up 6 bases and V 1 base, and 6 bases lay outside the gene matches. The length of the CDR3 is 16 residues. Libraries were prepared by immunoSEQ multiplex PCR; TCRdb keeps only in-frame clonotypes and omits some of them. The repertoire holds approximately 110,000 clones, with about nine tenths as singletons. This clonotype was sampled from a human donor in good health. The donor label of this sample is uncertain. What was sequenced was blood. This chain connects TRBV15 to TRBJ2-1, with 10 nucleotides matching TRBD2. The CDR3 sequence: CATSRVALAGANEQFF. CDR3 nucleotide sequence: TGTGCCACCAGCAGAGTTGCCCTAGCGGGGGCCAATGAGCAGTTCTTC.